What follows is one T cell receptor (beta chain) and its context. There are a few counts of this clone. No antigen is known for it. Within one base of it there is no much larger clone, and no base qualities were kept. The entry originates in a study of beta chain features in type 1 diabetes (dated by TCRdb to 2016 to 2019). Broadly, across the study: Mean age, gender distribution, total cell number and subset yield did not differ between patients and healthy donors. Across all samples, 90 million to 130 million sorted cells were examined, and cell number per subset correlated strongly with RNA yield. In the study, TCRB repertoires of sorted circulating CD4+ T cell subsets from recently diagnosed type 1 diabetes patients were compared with those of matched healthy donors. Whereas all 28 donors provided naive and central memory subsets, regulatory and stem cell-like memory subsets were isolated from just 8 patients and about 8 healthy donors.

General conclusions and limits of the study: Because cDNA was sequenced instead of genomic DNA, activated cells with high expression could be over-represented, although the groups did not differ in activation or CD3 levels. Only small numbers of individuals were included in the HLA sub-analyses, which left unresolved whether HLA type had any influence on TCRB rearrangement. At VDJ recombination sites, type 1 diabetes patients had fewer insertions and more deleted nucleotides, which implies abnormalities in thymic rearrangement. Naive, central memory and regulatory TCRB repertoires appeared to be more similar among patients than among healthy donors. Shorter templates might be favored by PCR, yet because patient and control samples were amplified and corrected together, any such skew would affect both groups equally. Type 1 diabetes patients showed a moderate but significant shortening of TCRB CDR3 length in all four CD4+ subsets.

The trim is 2 bases for V and 6 bases for J, with a gap of 9 bases between the germline ends. The CDR3 holds 12 amino acids from the cysteine to the phenylalanine. The only DNA kept is the CDR3, 36 bases in frame from the first base. From a lookup of the germline V gene, CDR1 and CDR2 are SQVTM and ANQGSEA. The entire amount of isolated RNA was reverse transcribed using the High Capacity cDNA Reverse Transcription Kit, so the sequenced TCRB transcripts were expressed ones. Deep immunoSEQ sequencing was performed on naive, central memory and regulatory T cell samples, with an average of roughly 3.3 million total reads per sample. Sorted cells were lysed in RLT buffer, and RNA was extracted using DNase-treated RNeasy Micro or Mini kits according to cell number. To prevent cross-contamination, each cell subset was processed individually, whereas patient and healthy donor samples were processed jointly. The immunoSEQ multiplex PCR was used to amplify TCRB sequences from cDNA, generating 87-bp fragments that spanned the CDR3 region. Sequencing of the amplicons was performed on the Illumina HiSeq platform. The published analysis was carried out like this. PCR bias was corrected computationally using synthetic template baselines, and reads within Hamming distance 2 were collapsed, with unmergeable singletons discarded. Reads were aligned against IMGT to assign V, D and J genes, CDR3 length and insertions or deletions at six rearrangement sites. Within each subset, clonotype counts were normalized to the number of sorted cells before true diversity and Gini coefficients were calculated with the tcR R package. Repertoire sharing was quantified using the overlap coefficient calculated on TCRB nucleotide sequences. Out-of-frame TCRB sequences from naive cells were analyzed to stand in for the pre-selection repertoire. The table was pulled from immuneACCESS by TCRdb, which kept in-frame rearrangements only. Such tables lose some clones; where checked, under half of the loss comes from unresolved V genes, and the rest has no known cause. V and J calls and clone size come straight from that table; D and trimming were deduced from the DNA. The sample profile shows some 240,000 clones; around 15% of them were found once. Clones ranked in the top ten supply approximately 0.087% of the sample.

Each donor gave one peripheral blood draw, roughly 120 mL on average, collected into heparinised tubes. Naive, central memory, regulatory and stem cell-like memory CD4+ T cells were sorted on a BD FACSAria II using a panel including CD45RO, CCR7, CD25, CD127, CD95 and CD27. A purity above 98% was achieved for all sorted populations. PBMCs were separated immediately by Lymphoprep density gradient centrifugation and were stained directly, without being cultured. Samples were stained and sorted in pairs, with one healthy donor and one patient per experiment, so that batch effects were minimized. Specimen: naive CD4+ T cells from blood. Reading the label with the study, this specimen's cell subset or site is: true naive CD4+ T cells. The receptor comes from a man aged 25 to 45 with type 1 diabetes. Recombination linked TRBV29-1 to TRBJ2-3, with the identity of the D gene unclear. The DNA sequence reads TGCAGCGTTGAAAGACTTGACGATACGCAGTATTTT. The translation is CSVERLDDTQYF.